This T cell receptor (beta chain) originates from a study of T cells in women clearing cervical HPV infection. The CDR3 has 15 amino acids. Germline V gene data show CDR1 as SGHNT and CDR2 as YYREEE (reference sequence). The V end lost 0 bases, the J end lost 2 bases, and 9 bases lay between the germline ends. Note on this clone: The read terminates 3 residues ahead of where the CDR3 ends, so the germline J gene completes it.

Cervical HPV DNA detected by MY09/MY11 PCR, typed by dot-blot. TCRdb's copy holds only in-frame clones and misses some; the assay was immunoSEQ multiplex PCR. Its listing shows tens of thousands of clones. V gene TRBV5-4 combines with J gene TRBJ2-1; TRBD1 is a possible D gene (5 bases). Specimen: blood buffy coat. The origin of this receptor is a woman aged 18 to 75 with a cervical HPV16 infection that either progressed to CIN3+ or cleared (not recorded which). The sequenced CDR3 bases are TGTGCCAGCAGCTTGGGAGCAGGGCCCTACAATGAG. As protein: CASSLGAGPYNE. The whole CDR3 is CASSLGAGPYNEQFF.